The 4 T cell receptor beta chains below come from one sample, sequenced in a study of shared clonotypes between healthy human individuals. Sequencing was performed with immunoSEQ multiplex PCR; in TCRdb, only in-frame clones are kept and a portion is missing. The sample includes over 2 million clones, around 90% of them seen just once. Sample: naive CD4+ T cells from PBMCs. Described subset: CD45RA+ positively selected. Receptor source: a man younger than 35 in good health. Some clones in this sample may be carry-over from other donors' samples.

This clone was detected once. The CDR3, as DNA: TGTGCCAGCAGTTCCTTGAATGAGCAGTTCTTC. Its translation: CASSSLNEQFF. The gene calls are TRBV6-6 and TRBJ2-1; D is unclear. Looked up from germline, CDR1 is MNHNY and CDR2 is SVGAGI (reference sequence). V was cut by 4 bases and J by 7 bases, with 5 bases left in between. The CDR3 has 11 residues.

This clone was found once. The rearrangement uses TRBV28 and TRBJ1-1, with D hard to call. Germline CDR1 reads MDHEN; CDR2 reads SYDVKM. The V gene lost 4 bases and the J gene lost 7 bases, with 10 bases spanning the gap. The CDR3 runs 12 residues. Here the CDR3 reads CASSWGNLEAFF. The CDR3 DNA reads TGTGCCAGCAGTTGGGGTAACCTTGAAGCTTTCTTT.

The V call is TRBV5-4, the J call TRBJ2-1, with 14 bases aligning to TRBD2. V shed 5 bases, J shed 5 bases, and the junction held 6 bases outside the gene matches. The CDR3 extends over 16 amino acids. In germline, CDR1 is SGHNT, CDR2 YYREEE (reference sequence). This chain's CDR3 is CASRPRLAGGNNEQFF. The DNA of the CDR3 is TGTGCCAGCAGGCCGCGACTAGCGGGAGGGAACAATGAGCAGTTCTTC.

The gene calls are TRBV4-3 and TRBJ2-7; 8 bases fit TRBD2. V trimming: 4 bases; J trimming: 2 bases; junction bases outside the gene matches: 7. Looked up from germline, CDR1 is LGHNA and CDR2 is YSLEER. The CDR3 has 15 residues. The CDR3, as DNA: TGCGCCAGCAGCCTGAGCAGCGGGGGAACCTACGAGCAGTACTTC. Translated, it gives CASSLSSGGTYEQYF.